This TCR beta chain emerged from a study of blood T cell repertoires in COVID-19. Study overall: The samples span acute and convalescent COVID-19 from the United States, Italy and Spain.

The assay was immunoSEQ multiplex PCR, and TCRdb's table has in-frame clones only and misses some. Here the sample spans 200,000 to 250,000 clones, around 84% being singletons. V trimming: 0 bases; J trimming: 8 bases; junction bases outside the gene matches: 7. The germline CDR1 and CDR2 sequences are SGDLS and YYNGEE. The CDR3 has 14 residues. The sequence came from an elderly man with acute or convalescent COVID-19. Sequencing was done on a sample of peripheral blood. The V call is TRBV9, the J call TRBJ2-5; 7 positions agree with TRBD2. The CDR3 DNA follows: TGTGCCAGCAGCGTAGAATCTAGCGGCCACACCCAGTACTTC. As protein: CASSVESSGHTQYF.